This TCR beta chain was retrieved from a study of blood T cell repertoires in COVID-19. Losses at the gene ends were 0 bases for V and 4 bases for J; bases not matched to a gene: 5. The length of the CDR3 is 16 residues. Libraries were prepared by immunoSEQ multiplex PCR; TCRdb keeps only in-frame clonotypes and omits some of them. There are 100,000 to 150,000 clones in the sample; around 70% occur only once, and 5.5% lies in the top ten. The chain is built from TRBV6-7 and TRBJ1-2; 10 bases line up with TRBD1. TRBV6-7 is an ORF for which the function is uncertain. The sequencing sample was made of peripheral blood. The clonotype originates from a man aged 55 to 70 with acute or convalescent COVID-19. The CDR3 DNA follows: TGTGCCAGCAGTTACTCGACAGGGGGCAACGTCTATGGCTACACCTTC. Amino acid sequence: CASSYSTGGNVYGYTF.